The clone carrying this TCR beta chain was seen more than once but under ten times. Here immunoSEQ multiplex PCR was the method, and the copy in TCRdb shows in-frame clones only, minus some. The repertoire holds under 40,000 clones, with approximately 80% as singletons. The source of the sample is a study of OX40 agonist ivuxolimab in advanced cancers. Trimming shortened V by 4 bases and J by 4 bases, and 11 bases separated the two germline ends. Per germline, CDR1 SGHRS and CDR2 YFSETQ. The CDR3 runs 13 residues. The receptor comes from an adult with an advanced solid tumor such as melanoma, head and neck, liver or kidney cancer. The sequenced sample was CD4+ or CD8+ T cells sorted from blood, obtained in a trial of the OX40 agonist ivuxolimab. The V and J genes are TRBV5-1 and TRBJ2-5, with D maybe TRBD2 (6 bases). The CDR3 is CASSATSTETQYF. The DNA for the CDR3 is TGCGCCAGCAGCGCAACTAGCACAGAGACCCAGTACTTC.